Presented here are 8 T cell receptor beta chains from one specimen sequenced in a study of technical replicates of blood from several donors. Some clones are missing from TCRdb's copy, which holds only in-frame ones; the method was immunoSEQ multiplex PCR. The sample contains tens of thousands of clones, 94% of which appear only once. Sequencing was carried out using T cells isolated from PBMCs. The receptors come from a human donor in good health.

The J gene is TRBJ2-3, the V gene TRBV7-9, with 11 bases that match TRBD1. Per germline, CDR1 SEHNR and CDR2 FQNEAQ (reference sequence). V shed 5 bases and J 3 bases; nucleotides not matched to a gene: 4. The CDR3 length is 15 residues. For the CDR3, the DNA is TGTGCCAGCAGCACTGGGACAGGGGGGACAGATACGCAGTATTTT. Protein: CASSTGTGGTDTQYF.

The table lists this clone with a few counts. The chain is built from TRBV9 and TRBJ2-3, with 8 bases matching TRBD2. In germline, CDR1 is SGDLS, CDR2 YYNGEE. V was clipped by 4 bases and J by 0 bases; unmatched bases: 7. The CDR3 contains 16 residues. This chain's CDR3 is CASSSTSGGSTDTQYF. CDR3 coding DNA: TGTGCCAGCAGCTCAACAAGCGGGGGAAGCACAGATACGCAGTATTTT.

The chain employs TRBV29-1 and TRBJ2-2; tentative D call: TRBD1 (6 bases). CDR3 length: 15 residues. Trimming took off 4 bases at V and 2 bases at J, with 14 bases between the two ends. Germline V CDR1 and CDR2: SQVTM, ANQGSEA. The CDR3 protein is CSVGKGHPNTGELFF. The CDR3 region has the DNA TGCAGCGTTGGAAAGGGACACCCTAACACCGGGGAGCTGTTTTTT.

The chain has TRBV5-4 and TRBJ2-7, with D tentatively TRBD2 (5 bases). From germline, CDR1 is SGHNT and CDR2 YYREEE (reference sequence). Trimming took off 8 bases at V and 3 bases at J, with 12 bases between the two ends. The length of the CDR3 is 12 residues. The CDR3: CASHTEGYEQYF. The CDR3 coding sequence is TGTGCCAGTCACACAGAGGGCTACGAGCAGTACTTC.

This clone was seen more than once but under ten times. The rearrangement uses TRBV27 and TRBJ2-1, with 7 bases fitting TRBD2. V shed 4 bases and J 2 bases; nucleotides not matched to a gene: 14. Germline-derived CDR1 and CDR2 are MNHEY and SMNVEV (reference sequence). The CDR3 covers 18 residues. The DNA of the CDR3 is TGTGCCAGCAGTTCATTAATCAGTGGCGGGAGTCCCTACAATGAGCAGTTCTTC. This sequence encodes CASSSLISGGSPYNEQFF.

The chain combines TRBV7-9 with TRBJ2-3; TRBD2 matches at 11 bases. Per germline, CDR1 SEHNR and CDR2 FQNEAQ (reference sequence). This CDR3 region has 16 residues. The ends lost 5 bases at V and 3 bases at J; junction bases unmatched: 7. CDR3 nucleotide sequence: TGTGCCAGCAGCACCACACTAGCGGGAGCGACAGATACGCAGTATTTT. Amino acid sequence: CASSTTLAGATDTQYF.

This clone has only a few counts. The V gene is TRBV7-9, the J gene TRBJ1-1, with 7 positions matching TRBD1. Trimming removed 5 bases from V and 10 bases from J; junction bases left unmatched: 4. In germline, CDR1 is SEHNR, CDR2 FQNEAQ (reference sequence). This CDR3 has 11 amino acids. The CDR3 sequence is CASSGGQRAFF. DNA for the CDR3: TGTGCCAGCAGCGGGGGACAGAGAGCTTTCTTT.

This clone was counted only a few times. The V gene is TRBV13, the J gene TRBJ1-1, with D possibly TRBD1 on 5 matching bases. Germline V gives CDR1 PRHDT, CDR2 FYEKMQ (reference sequence). V was shortened by 6 bases and J by 0 bases, with 11 bases between the two germline ends. CDR3 length equals 14 residues. The CDR3 here is CASRFRQMNTEAFF. As DNA, the CDR3 is TGTGCCAGCAGGTTTCGACAGATGAACACTGAAGCTTTCTTT.